The rows below give T cell receptor beta chains drawn from one sample of a study of human T cells and chemical hapten exposure. In TCRdb, the RACE reads were re-called with MiXCR into one record per CDR3 protein. This sample yields some 380,000 distinct CDR3 sequences, of which roughly 4.8% are seen a single time; approximately 2.1% belongs to the top ten. Material: whole blood, obtained in connection with sensitization to the hapten diphenylcyclopropenone (DPC). The receptors originated from a woman in her forties or fifties with alopecia areata. Some clones in this sample may be carry-over from other donors' samples. The CDR3 runs from the conserved cysteine through the conserved F or W. A D gene is named only where the DNA matches it firmly. Only some rows state a clone size, as once, few, many or a class for expanded clones.

v_gene: TRBV7-2; abundance: -; j_gene: TRBJ1-2; d_gene: -; CDR3aa: CASSPPDSLYGYTF; CDR3nt: TGTGCCAGCAGTCCTCCCGACAGCCTATATGGCTACACCTTC
v_gene: TRBV27; abundance: -; j_gene: TRBJ1-5; d_gene: -; CDR3aa: CASSLSPGANQPQHF; CDR3nt: TGTGCCAGCAGTTTATCGCCAGGGGCTAATCAGCCCCAGCATTTT
v_gene: TRBV11-2; abundance: many; j_gene: TRBJ1-5; d_gene: TRBD1; CDR3aa: CASSVSGGGNQPQHF; CDR3nt: TGTGCCAGCAGCGTATCAGGGGGCGGCAATCAGCCCCAGCATTTT
v_gene: TRBV7-2; abundance: many; j_gene: TRBJ2-3; d_gene: TRBD2; CDR3aa: CASSLASGTGTDTQYF; CDR3nt: TGTGCCAGCAGCTTAGCTAGCGGGACGGGGACAGATACGCAGTATTTT
v_gene: TRBV14; abundance: -; j_gene: TRBJ1-1; d_gene: -; CDR3aa: CASSLYRDQAFF; CDR3nt: TGTGCCAGCAGCCTCTACAGGGATCAAGCTTTCTTT
v_gene: TRBV5-1; abundance: many; j_gene: TRBJ2-3; d_gene: TRBD2; CDR3aa: CASSSTSGGADTQYF; CDR3nt: TGCGCCAGCAGCTCCACTAGCGGGGGGGCAGATACGCAGTATTTT
v_gene: TRBV24-1; abundance: few; j_gene: TRBJ2-2; d_gene: -; CDR3aa: CATSDIGTGELFF; CDR3nt: TGTGCCACCAGTGATATCGGAACCGGGGAGCTGTTTTTT
v_gene: TRBV3-1; abundance: few; j_gene: TRBJ2-1; d_gene: -; CDR3aa: CASSHPTSSYNEQFF; CDR3nt: TGTGCCAGCAGCCATCCTACGAGCTCCTACAATGAGCAGTTCTTC
v_gene: TRBV5-1; abundance: -; j_gene: TRBJ1-1; d_gene: -; CDR3aa: CASTRGIGTEAFF; CDR3nt: TGCGCCAGCACCCGGGGCATAGGCACTGAAGCTTTCTTT
v_gene: TRBV7-2; abundance: many; j_gene: TRBJ2-7; d_gene: TRBD2; CDR3aa: CASSLELAKGQYF; CDR3nt: TGTGCCAGCAGCTTAGAACTAGCGAAGGGGCAGTACTTC
v_gene: TRBV6-2/TRBV6-3; abundance: few; j_gene: TRBJ2-1; d_gene: -; CDR3aa: CASGQTGSGNEQFF; CDR3nt: TGTGCCAGCGGCCAGACCGGGAGTGGAAATGAGCAGTTCTTC
v_gene: TRBV27; abundance: many; j_gene: TRBJ2-7; d_gene: -; CDR3aa: CASSPIPAREQYF; CDR3nt: TGTGCCAGCAGTCCCATCCCCGCTAGAGAGCAGTACTTC
v_gene: TRBV12-3/TRBV12-4; abundance: many; j_gene: TRBJ1-5; d_gene: -; CDR3aa: CASSLVGTSNQPQHF; CDR3nt: TGTGCCAGCAGTTTAGTTGGGACTAGCAATCAGCCCCAGCATTTT
v_gene: TRBV7-3; abundance: many; j_gene: TRBJ1-1; d_gene: -; CDR3aa: CASSPGVGEAFF; CDR3nt: TGTGCCAGCAGCCCCGGGGTAGGTGAAGCTTTCTTT
v_gene: TRBV5-1; abundance: many; j_gene: TRBJ2-1; d_gene: -; CDR3aa: CASSPDISSYNEQFF; CDR3nt: TGCGCCAGCAGCCCGGACATCAGCTCCTACAATGAGCAGTTCTTC
v_gene: TRBV29-1; abundance: few; j_gene: TRBJ1-1; d_gene: -; CDR3aa: CSVDPSEAFF; CDR3nt: TGCAGCGTCGACCCCTCGGAAGCTTTCTTT
v_gene: TRBV2; abundance: few; j_gene: TRBJ1-1; d_gene: TRBD1; CDR3aa: CASSAGQGYTEAFF; CDR3nt: TGTGCCAGCAGTGCGGGACAGGGGTACACTGAAGCTTTCTTT
v_gene: TRBV6-2/TRBV6-3; abundance: many; j_gene: TRBJ1-1; d_gene: -; CDR3aa: CASSYRALRDTEAFF; CDR3nt: TGTGCCAGCAGTTACCGGGCCCTTAGGGACACTGAAGCTTTCTTT
v_gene: TRBV6-2/TRBV6-3; abundance: -; j_gene: TRBJ2-3; d_gene: -; CDR3aa: CASSYSGLDRSDTQYF; CDR3nt: TGTGCCAGCAGTTACTCGGGGTTGGATCGGTCGGATACGCAGTATTTT
v_gene: TRBV20-1; abundance: many; j_gene: TRBJ2-1; d_gene: TRBD2; CDR3aa: CSARDGRVTYNEQFF; CDR3nt: TGCAGTGCTAGAGATGGGAGGGTAACTTACAATGAGCAGTTCTTC
v_gene: TRBV5-6; abundance: many; j_gene: TRBJ1-5; d_gene: -; CDR3aa: CASSEGVGPQHF; CDR3nt: TGTGCCAGCAGCGAGGGGGTAGGGCCCCAGCATTTT
v_gene: TRBV7-2; abundance: few; j_gene: TRBJ2-1; d_gene: TRBD2; CDR3aa: CASSLEGLAVNEQFF; CDR3nt: TGTGCCAGCAGCTTAGAAGGACTAGCGGTCAATGAGCAGTTCTTC
v_gene: TRBV5-6; abundance: many; j_gene: TRBJ2-1; d_gene: TRBD2; CDR3aa: CASSLEREGLF; CDR3nt: TGTGCCAGCAGCTTGGAGCGGGAGGGCCTCTTC
v_gene: TRBV18; abundance: few; j_gene: TRBJ2-3; d_gene: TRBD2; CDR3aa: CASSPGLDSDTQYF; CDR3nt: TGTGCCAGCTCACCGGGACTAGATAGTGATACGCAGTATTTT
v_gene: TRBV7-9; abundance: many; j_gene: TRBJ1-4; d_gene: TRBD1; CDR3aa: CASSARTGLNEKLFF; CDR3nt: TGTGCCAGCAGCGCGAGGACAGGGCTTAATGAAAAACTGTTTTTT